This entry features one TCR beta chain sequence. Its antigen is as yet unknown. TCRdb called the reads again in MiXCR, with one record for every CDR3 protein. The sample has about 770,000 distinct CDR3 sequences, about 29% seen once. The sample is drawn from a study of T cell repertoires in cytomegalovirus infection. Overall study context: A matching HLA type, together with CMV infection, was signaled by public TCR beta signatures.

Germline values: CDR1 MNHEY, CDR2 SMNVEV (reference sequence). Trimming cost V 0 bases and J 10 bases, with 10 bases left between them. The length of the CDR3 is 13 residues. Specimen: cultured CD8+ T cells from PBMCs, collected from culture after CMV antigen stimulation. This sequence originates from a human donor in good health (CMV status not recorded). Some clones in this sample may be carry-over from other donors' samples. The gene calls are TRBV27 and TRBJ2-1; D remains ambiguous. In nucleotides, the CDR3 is TGTGCCAGCAGTTTATCAGTCCTAGAGGAGCAGTTCTTC. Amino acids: CASSLSVLEEQFF.